The 24 T cell receptor beta chains below come from one sample, sequenced in a study of T cells in Graves' hyperthyroidism and ophthalmopathy. RNA transcripts served as the template for amplifying TCR beta CDR3 regions. The primer set for the first-round RT-PCR of the TCR CDR3 was HTBI. TCRdb independently ran MiXCR on the multiplex PCR reads; one entry per CDR3 protein. The sample has fewer than 400,000 distinct CDR3 sequences, about 15% seen once; the top ten hold 33%. The sample was blood. The receptors were gathered from a man aged 30-40 years with Graves' hyperthyroidism.

The chain has TRBV19 and TRBJ1-1; D not certain. Trimming left V 8 bases short and J 10 bases short, with 14 bases between. The CDR3 runs 11 residues. Germline V gene sequence: CDR1 LNHDA, CDR2 SQIVND (reference sequence). The CDR3: CASREGWRAFF. The CDR3 DNA is TGTGCCAGTCGGGAGGGCTGGAGAGCTTTCTTT.

This clonotype was observed many times. The chain employs TRBV12-3 or TRBV12-4 and TRBJ2-7; weak D call: TRBD1 (5 bases). This CDR3 is built from 12 residues. V lost 5 bases and J 3 bases, leaving 8 bases between the germline ends. CDR3 DNA: TGTGCCAGCAGTGGGGCCCTCTACGAGCAGTACTTC. This codes for CASSGALYEQYF.

The CDR3 DNA is TGTGCCAGCAGCGGGAATCCAAACTATGGCTACACCTTC. It codes for CASSGNPNYGYTF. V gene TRBV5-5 combines with J gene TRBJ1-2; D ambiguous. Germline V gene lookup returns CDR1 SGHKS and CDR2 YYEKEE (reference sequence). The CDR3 length is 13 residues. V lost 4 bases, J lost 2 bases, and 9 bases lay in between.

Many counts were recorded for this clonotype. The rearrangement uses TRBV12-3 or TRBV12-4 and TRBJ2-1, with D perhaps TRBD2 (5 bases). CDR3 length: 15 amino acids. Trimming cost V 1 base and J 4 bases, with 11 bases left between them. This CDR3 reads CASSLGRRTYNEQFF. The CDR3 coding sequence is TGTGCCAGCAGTTTAGGCAGGAGGACTTACAATGAGCAGTTCTTC.

Only one count was recorded for this clonotype. This chain joins TRBV6-6 and TRBJ1-2; D is unresolved. Germline assignment: CDR1 MNHNY and CDR2 SVGAGI (reference sequence). The CDR3 length is 15 residues. V gave up 1 base and J gave up 4 bases, with 13 bases separating them. The CDR3 sequence is CASSYWRASGYGYTF. The CDR3 bases are TGTGCCAGCAGTTACTGGAGGGCAAGTGGCTATGGCTACACCTTC.

V and J are TRBV27 and TRBJ1-1; no reliable D call. V was pared by 8 bases and J by 6 bases, with 19 bases between. Germline V CDR1 and CDR2: MNHEY, SMNVEV (reference sequence). CDR3 length equals 14 residues. The DNA for the CDR3 is TGTGCCAGCGCCTTCTTTCAGGAGAGGGCTGAAGCTTTCTTT. Translated, it gives CASAFFQERAEAFF.

In this sample, this clonotype turned up many times. The CDR3 is CASRPRAGLGNQPQHF. The CDR3 coding sequence is TGTGCCAGCAGGCCCCGGGCAGGGTTGGGCAATCAGCCCCAGCATTTT. The chain employs TRBV6-1 and TRBJ1-5; D might be TRBD1 (5 bases). Germline V CDR1 and CDR2: MNHNS, SASEGT. Trimming removed 6 bases from V and 2 bases from J, with 17 bases in between. CDR3 size: 16 residues.

V and J are TRBV10-3 and TRBJ2-2, with 11 bases lining up with TRBD2. The CDR3 sequence is 15 residues long. J was trimmed by 4 bases and V by 5 bases; bases with no gene match: 3. Germline V gene sequence: CDR1 ENHRY, CDR2 SYGVKD. This chain's CDR3 is CAISQLAGATGELFF. Written as DNA, the CDR3 is TGTGCCATCAGTCAACTAGCGGGAGCCACCGGGGAGCTGTTTTTT.

This clonotype was observed at least ten times. This chain links TRBV5-8 with TRBJ2-3, with TRBD2 matching 7 bases. The germline gives CDR1 SGHTS, CDR2 YDEGEE. Trimming cost V 6 bases and J 5 bases; bases outside gene matches: 12. The CDR3 runs 15 residues. The CDR3 DNA follows: TGTGCCAGCAACGGAGGGAGGGCCTTCCTAGATACGCAGTATTTT. It encodes CASNGGRAFLDTQYF.

The chain employs TRBV25-1 and TRBJ1-1, with D unresolved. This CDR3 contains 13 residues. Germline CDR1 and CDR2: MGHDK and SYGVNS. Trimming removed 2 bases at V and 3 bases at J, with 7 bases between. The CDR3 nucleotides read TGTGCCAGCAGTGAACTCGTGGACACTGAAGCTTTCTTT. Encoded protein: CASSELVDTEAFF.

The chain joins TRBV5-5 to TRBJ2-1, with D possibly TRBD2 on 5 matching bases. Germline loops: CDR1 SGHKS, CDR2 YYEKEE (reference sequence). V lost 2 bases to trimming and J lost 15 bases, with 18 bases between them. This CDR3 has 13 amino acids. CDR3 amino acids: CASSLFDVHGLFF. The CDR3 region has the DNA TGTGCCAGCAGCTTATTTGACGTACACGGACTGTTCTTC.

This rearrangement joins TRBV11-2 to TRBJ2-7; 8 bases fit TRBD2. The V gene end was trimmed by 6 bases and the J gene end by 3 bases; junction bases not matched to a gene: 7. The CDR3 loop spans 14 amino acids. Germline values: CDR1 SGHAT, CDR2 FQNNGV. CDR3 DNA: TGTGCCAGCAGTCCCGGGACTAGGGGCTACGAGCAGTACTTC. Amino acids: CASSPGTRGYEQYF.

Ten or more counts support this clonotype. The chain employs TRBV20-1 and TRBJ2-1, with D possibly being TRBD1 or TRBD2 (6 bases each). The germline V and J ends were trimmed by 0 bases and 4 bases, with 16 bases remaining between them. The CDR3 spans 16 residues. In germline, CDR1 is DFQATT, CDR2 SNEGSKA (reference sequence). The CDR3 sequence is CSARDQRRGGYNEQFF. The CDR3 nucleotides read TGCAGTGCTAGAGATCAGCGGAGAGGGGGGTACAATGAGCAGTTCTTC.

This clonotype was seen at least ten times. The V call is TRBV30, the J call TRBJ1-1; 7 bases map to TRBD1. The CDR3 length is 16 residues. The V gene's germline CDR1 is GTSNPN and CDR2 SVGIG (reference sequence). V lost 0 bases, J lost 2 bases, and 9 bases stayed unmatched. The CDR3 region has the DNA TGTGCCTGGAGTGTAGGGGGCTGGGGAGATAACACTGAAGCTTTCTTT. Its translation: CAWSVGGWGDNTEAFF.

V usage is TRBV5-1 and J usage is TRBJ2-5; unclear D gene. Trimming removed 1 base at V and 5 bases at J, with 12 bases between. Germline V gene sequence: CDR1 SGHRS, CDR2 YFSETQ. The CDR3 length is 14 residues. CDR3 loop: CASSLSVGAETQYF. The CDR3 nucleotides read TGCGCCAGCAGCTTGTCGGTAGGAGCGGAGACCCAGTACTTC.

This clonotype was counted at least ten times. The rearrangement links TRBV11-3 to TRBJ2-2; 10 bases align to TRBD1. Germline loops: CDR1 SGHNT, CDR2 YENEEA. The CDR3 totals 16 residues. The trim removed 8 bases at V and 5 bases at J, leaving 11 bases unmatched. The CDR3, as DNA: TGTGCCAGCGGTGGAGACAGGGGGCGAAAAACCGGGGAGCTGTTTTTT. Residues: CASGGDRGRKTGELFF.

This clonotype was observed many times. In DNA, the CDR3 is TGTGCCAGCAGCCAATCATCGACAGGATTGATGTATCAGCCCCAGCATTTT. It yields the protein CASSQSSTGLMYQPQHF. The rearrangement links TRBV3-1 to TRBJ1-5, with D perhaps TRBD1 (6 bases). The CDR3 length is 17 residues. Germline V gives CDR1 LGHDT, CDR2 YNNKEL (reference sequence). Deletions cut 2 bases from V and 5 bases from J, with 19 bases between.

This clonotype was found a few times. The chain uses TRBV6-1 and TRBJ2-7, with a weak D call TRBD1 (7 bases). The germline V gene has CDR1 MNHNS and CDR2 SASEGT. Trimming pared 10 bases from V and 7 bases from J, leaving 20 bases between. The CDR3 is 13 residues long. CDR3 sequence (DNA): TGTGCCACCAAGAGACAGGGAGGTTGGGAGCAGTACTTC. Its protein product is CATKRQGGWEQYF.

This clonotype occurred a few times. The rearrangement links TRBV10-3 to TRBJ1-2, with TRBD1 matching over 11 bases. Trimming at V came to 6 bases and at J to 10 bases, leaving 4 bases not matched to a gene. The CDR3 consists of 12 residues. CDR1 ENHRY and CDR2 SYGVKD come from the germline V gene. The CDR3 nucleotides are TGTGCCATCAGGTCGGGACAGGGGGTCTACACCTTC. Its translation: CAIRSGQGVYTF.

This clonotype was detected ten times or more. The chain combines TRBV24-1 with TRBJ2-3, with 10 bases matching TRBD2. Germline trimming cut 1 base from V and 3 bases from J; bases unmatched to any gene: 3. This CDR3 has 16 residues. Germline CDR1 is KGHDR and CDR2 is SFDVKD. CDR3 amino acids: CATSDFSGRGTDTQYF. In DNA, the CDR3 is TGTGCCACCAGTGATTTCAGCGGGAGGGGAACAGATACGCAGTATTTT.

The rearrangement uses TRBV3-1 and TRBJ1-2, with 7 bases identical to TRBD1. In germline, CDR1 is LGHDT, CDR2 YNNKEL (reference sequence). This CDR3 is 14 amino acids long. V was clipped by 1 base and J by 3 bases; unmatched bases: 2. The CDR3 DNA reads TGTGCCAGCAGCCAAGGGGACAGACACTATGGCTACACCTTC. This gives the protein CASSQGDRHYGYTF.

Remarks on this clonotype: Since a much larger clone is just one base distant, this may be a read error. V usage is TRBV7-9 and J usage is TRBJ2-3; 8 bases match TRBD1. V dropped 1 base and J dropped 3; count of bases not matched to a gene: 3. The germline V gene encodes CDR1 SEHNR and CDR2 FQNEAQ (reference sequence). The length of the CDR3 is 15 residues. The CDR3 bases are TGTGCCAGCAGCTTAGGGCACAGGGGGACAGATACGCAGTATTTT. Translated, it gives CASSLGHRGTDTQYF.

To note about this clonotype: A much larger clone differs by one base, so this may be a read error. This chain links TRBV28 with TRBJ2-5, with TRBD2 identical over 11 bases. Germline CDR1 is MDHEN and CDR2 is SYDVKM. The CDR3 sequence is 18 residues long. The CDR3 coding sequence is TGTGCCATCAGTTCCACTCTGTCCCCACTAGCGGGAGAGGGGACCCAGTACTTC. Its translation is CAISSTLSPLAGEGTQYF.

At least ten counts were recorded for this clonotype. The V call is TRBV7-8, the J call TRBJ1-1; a possible D gene is TRBD1 (6 bases). V shed 3 bases and J shed 1 base, with 27 bases lying between them. Germline V CDR1 and CDR2: SGHVS, FQNEAQ. The CDR3 runs to 20 residues. The DNA for the CDR3 is TGTGCCAGCAGCTTTTACAAGATCCGGACAGCACCCTGGGCGAACACTGAAGCTTTCTTT. Amino acid sequence: CASSFYKIRTAPWANTEAFF.